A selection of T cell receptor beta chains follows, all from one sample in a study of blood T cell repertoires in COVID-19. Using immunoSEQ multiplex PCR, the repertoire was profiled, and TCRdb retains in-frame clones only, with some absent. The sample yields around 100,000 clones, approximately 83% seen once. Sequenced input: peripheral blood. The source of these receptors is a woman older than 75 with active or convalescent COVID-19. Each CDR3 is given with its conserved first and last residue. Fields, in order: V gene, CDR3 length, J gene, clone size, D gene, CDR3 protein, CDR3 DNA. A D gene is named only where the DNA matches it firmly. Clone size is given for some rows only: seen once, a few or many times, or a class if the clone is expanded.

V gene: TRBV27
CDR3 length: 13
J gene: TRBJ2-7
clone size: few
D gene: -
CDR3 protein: CASAPVPPGQQYF
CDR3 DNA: TGTGCCAGCGCACCGGTTCCGCCCGGTCAGCAGTACTTC

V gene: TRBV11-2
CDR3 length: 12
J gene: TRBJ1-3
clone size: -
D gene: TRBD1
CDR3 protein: CASSQGGNTIYF
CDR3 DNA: TGTGCCAGCAGTCAGGGGGGCAACACCATATATTTT

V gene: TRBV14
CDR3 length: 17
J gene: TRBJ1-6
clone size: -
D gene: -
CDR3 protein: CASSQANRWRANSPLHF
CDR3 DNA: TGTGCCAGCAGCCAAGCAAATCGGTGGAGGGCCAATTCACCCCTCCACTTT

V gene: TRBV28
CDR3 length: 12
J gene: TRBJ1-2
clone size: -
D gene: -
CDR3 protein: CASTRLTDGYTF
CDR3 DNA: TGTGCCAGCACTAGACTTACTGATGGCTACACCTTC

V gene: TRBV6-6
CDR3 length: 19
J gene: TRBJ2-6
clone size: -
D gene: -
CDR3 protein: CASTYNPQGRRAGANVLTF
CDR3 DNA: TGTGCCAGCACCTACAACCCTCAGGGAAGAAGGGCTGGGGCCAACGTCCTGACTTTC

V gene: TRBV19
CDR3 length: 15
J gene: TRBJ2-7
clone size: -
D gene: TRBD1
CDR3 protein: CASRRLAGGEFEQYF
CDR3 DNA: TGTGCCAGTAGGAGATTGGCAGGGGGTGAGTTCGAGCAGTACTTC

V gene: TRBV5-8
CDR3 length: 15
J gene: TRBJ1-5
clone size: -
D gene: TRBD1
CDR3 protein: CASSTGQTYNQPQHF
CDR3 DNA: TGTGCCAGCAGCACGGGACAGACGTACAATCAGCCCCAGCATTTT

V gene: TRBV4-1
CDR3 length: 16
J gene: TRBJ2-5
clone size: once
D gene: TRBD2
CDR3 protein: CASSRPSPSGEETQYF
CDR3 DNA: TGCGCCAGCAGCCGACCTTCTCCAAGCGGGGAAGAGACCCAGTACTTC

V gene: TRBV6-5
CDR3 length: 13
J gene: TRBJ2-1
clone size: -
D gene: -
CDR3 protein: CATVRSGGDEQFF
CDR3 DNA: TGTGCCACCGTTCGTTCCGGAGGCGATGAGCAGTTCTTC

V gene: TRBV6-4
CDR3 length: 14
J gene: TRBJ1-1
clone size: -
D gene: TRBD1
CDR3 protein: CASSQDRGVTEAFF
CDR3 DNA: TGTGCCAGCAGTCAGGACAGGGGAGTCACTGAAGCTTTCTTT

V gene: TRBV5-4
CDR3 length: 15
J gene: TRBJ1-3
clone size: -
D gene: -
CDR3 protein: CASSPGGLGGNTIYF
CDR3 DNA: TGTGCCAGCAGCCCGGGGGGGCTAGGAGGAAACACCATATATTTT

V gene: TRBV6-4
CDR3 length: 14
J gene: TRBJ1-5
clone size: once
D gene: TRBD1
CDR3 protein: CASSEQQGAQPQHF
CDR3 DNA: TGTGCCAGCAGTGAACAACAGGGGGCTCAGCCCCAGCATTTT

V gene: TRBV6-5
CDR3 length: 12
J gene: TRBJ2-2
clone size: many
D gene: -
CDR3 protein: CASREGLGELFF
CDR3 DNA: TGTGCCAGCCGAGAGGGCCTTGGGGAGCTGTTTTTT

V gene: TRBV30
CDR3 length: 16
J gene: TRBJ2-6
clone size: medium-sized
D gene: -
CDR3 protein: CAWSPDGRPGANVLTF
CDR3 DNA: TGTGCCTGGAGTCCGGACGGGAGACCTGGGGCCAACGTCCTGACTTTC

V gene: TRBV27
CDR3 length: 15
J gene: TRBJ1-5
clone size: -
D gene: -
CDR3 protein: CASSHNSHSNQPQHF
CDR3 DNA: TGTGCCAGCAGCCACAACAGTCATAGCAATCAGCCCCAGCATTTT

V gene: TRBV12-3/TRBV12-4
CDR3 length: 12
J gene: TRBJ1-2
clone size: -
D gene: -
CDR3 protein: CASNLPGYGYTF
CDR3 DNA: TGTGCCAGCAACCTCCCAGGCTATGGCTACACCTTC

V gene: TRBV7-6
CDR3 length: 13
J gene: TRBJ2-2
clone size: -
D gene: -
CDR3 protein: CASSQQGPGELFF
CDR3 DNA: TGTGCCAGCAGCCAACAGGGACCCGGGGAGCTGTTTTTT

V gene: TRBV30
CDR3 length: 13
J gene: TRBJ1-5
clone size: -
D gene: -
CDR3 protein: CAWSGNAGQPQHF
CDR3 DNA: TGTGCCTGGAGTGGGAACGCGGGTCAGCCCCAGCATTTT

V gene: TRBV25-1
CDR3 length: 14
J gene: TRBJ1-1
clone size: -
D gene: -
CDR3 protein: CASRYHGGYTEAFF
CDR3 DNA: TGTGCCAGCAGATACCATGGGGGCTACACTGAAGCTTTCTTT

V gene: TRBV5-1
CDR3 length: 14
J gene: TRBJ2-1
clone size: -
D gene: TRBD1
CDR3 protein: CASSSTVDRASLFF
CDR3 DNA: TGCGCCAGCAGCTCGACGGTAGACAGGGCATCTCTGTTCTTC

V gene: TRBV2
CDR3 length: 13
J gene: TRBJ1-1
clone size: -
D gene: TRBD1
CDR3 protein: CASTPTGVTEAFF
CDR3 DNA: TGTGCCAGCACCCCGACAGGGGTCACTGAAGCTTTCTTT

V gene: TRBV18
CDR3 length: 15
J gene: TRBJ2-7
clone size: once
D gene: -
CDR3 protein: CASSPVGDGGYEQYF
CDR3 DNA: TGTGCCAGCTCACCAGTGGGCGACGGGGGCTACGAGCAGTACTTC

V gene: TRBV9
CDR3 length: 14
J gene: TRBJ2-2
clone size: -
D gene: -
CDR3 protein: CASRRSRNTGELFF
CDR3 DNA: TGTGCCAGCAGGAGAAGTAGGAACACCGGGGAGCTGTTTTTT

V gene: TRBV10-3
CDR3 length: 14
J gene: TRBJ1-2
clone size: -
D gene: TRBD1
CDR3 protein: CAISPGTTGDGYTF
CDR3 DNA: TGTGCCATCAGCCCTGGGACCACAGGGGATGGCTACACCTTC

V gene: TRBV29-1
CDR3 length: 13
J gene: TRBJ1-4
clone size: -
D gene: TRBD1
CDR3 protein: CSVTGDDNEKLFF
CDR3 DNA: TGCAGCGTAACAGGGGACGATAATGAAAAACTGTTTTTT

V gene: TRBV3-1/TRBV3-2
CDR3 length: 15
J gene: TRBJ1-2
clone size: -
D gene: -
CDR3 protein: CASSLKRGSGYGYTF
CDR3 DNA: TGTGCCAGCAGCCTGAAAAGGGGTTCAGGCTATGGCTACACCTTC

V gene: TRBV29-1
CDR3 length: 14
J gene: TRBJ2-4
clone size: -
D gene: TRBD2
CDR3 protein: CSVDAGGSKNIQYF
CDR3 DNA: TGCAGCGTTGATGCGGGAGGGTCCAAAAACATTCAGTACTTC

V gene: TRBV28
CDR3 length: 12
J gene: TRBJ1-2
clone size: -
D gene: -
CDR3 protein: CASRRDPYGYTF
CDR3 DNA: TGTGCCAGCAGGCGGGACCCCTATGGCTACACCTTC

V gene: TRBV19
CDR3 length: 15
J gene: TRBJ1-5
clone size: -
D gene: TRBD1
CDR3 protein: CASSISGQGNQPQHF
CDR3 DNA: TGTGCCAGTAGTATCTCGGGACAGGGCAATCAGCCCCAGCATTTT

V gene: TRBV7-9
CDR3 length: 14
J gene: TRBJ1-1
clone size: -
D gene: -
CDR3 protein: CASSLSGLNTEAFF
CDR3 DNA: TGTGCCAGCAGCTTATCGGGTCTGAACACTGAAGCTTTCTTT

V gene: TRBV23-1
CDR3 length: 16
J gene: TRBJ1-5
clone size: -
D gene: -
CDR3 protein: CASSQHPLKPNQPQHF
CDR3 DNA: TGCGCCAGCAGCCAACATCCATTGAAGCCCAATCAGCCCCAGCATTTT

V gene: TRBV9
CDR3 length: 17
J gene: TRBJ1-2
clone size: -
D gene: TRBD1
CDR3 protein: CASSARDRGRHFYGYTF
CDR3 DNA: TGTGCCAGCAGCGCCCGGGACAGGGGACGACATTTTTATGGCTACACCTTC

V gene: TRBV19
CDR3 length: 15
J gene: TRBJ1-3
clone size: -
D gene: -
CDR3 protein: CASSFQASRGNTIYF
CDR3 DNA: TGTGCCAGTAGTTTCCAGGCATCGCGCGGAAACACCATATATTTT

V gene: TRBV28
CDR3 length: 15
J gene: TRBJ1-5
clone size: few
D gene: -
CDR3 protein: CASSLYGAAGQPQHF
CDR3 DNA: TGTGCCAGCAGTTTATACGGCGCCGCAGGGCAGCCCCAGCATTTT

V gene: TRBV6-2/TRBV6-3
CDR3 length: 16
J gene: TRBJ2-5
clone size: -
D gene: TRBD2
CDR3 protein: CASSYRPGLVTETQYF
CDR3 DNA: TGTGCCAGCAGTTACCGGCCGGGACTAGTTACAGAGACCCAGTACTTC

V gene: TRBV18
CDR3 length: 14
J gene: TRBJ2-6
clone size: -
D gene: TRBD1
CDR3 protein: CASCDRDGANVLTF
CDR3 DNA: TGTGCCAGCTGTGACAGGGATGGGGCCAACGTCCTGACTTTC

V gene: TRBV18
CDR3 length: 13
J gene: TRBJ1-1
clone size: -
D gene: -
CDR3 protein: CASSREVNTEAFF
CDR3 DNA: TGTGCCAGCTCACGTGAGGTGAACACTGAAGCTTTCTTT

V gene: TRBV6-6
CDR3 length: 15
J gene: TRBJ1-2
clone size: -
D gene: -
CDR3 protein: CASSYRSGQEEGYTF
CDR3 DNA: TGTGCCAGCAGTTACAGGAGCGGGCAGGAGGAGGGCTACACCTTC

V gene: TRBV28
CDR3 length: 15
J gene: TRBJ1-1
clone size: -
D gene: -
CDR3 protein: CASSTTGLMNTEAFF
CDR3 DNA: TGTGCCAGCAGTACCACAGGGCTAATGAACACTGAAGCTTTCTTT

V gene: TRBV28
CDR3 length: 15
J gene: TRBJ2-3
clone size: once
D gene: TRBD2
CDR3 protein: CASSKLAGYTDTQYF
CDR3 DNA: TGTGCCAGCAGTAAACTAGCGGGGTATACAGATACGCAGTATTTT

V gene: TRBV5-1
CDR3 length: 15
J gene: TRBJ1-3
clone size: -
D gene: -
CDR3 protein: CASSFTGGMGNTIYF
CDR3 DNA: TGCGCCAGCAGCTTCACCGGGGGTATGGGAAACACCATATATTTT